This T cell receptor beta chain was observed in a study of OX40 agonist ivuxolimab in advanced cancers. Study summary: Partial responses were achieved by three patients: one hepatocellular carcinoma, two cutaneous melanoma.

Assay: immunoSEQ multiplex PCR; the TCRdb copy retains only in-frame clones and omits some. The repertoire holds 35,000 to 40,000 clones, with 80% to 90% as singletons. Regarding this clone: What it binds is not known.

Trimming took 3 bases from V and 4 from J, leaving 12 bases between them. The CDR3 spans 14 residues. Germline CDR1 MDHEN, CDR2 SYDVKM. Study findings and constraints: The CD4+ and CD8+ T cells in the blood had expanded clonally by week 6 at 0.1 to 3.0 mg/kg. There were, on average, more expanded clones in CD8+ T cells than in CD4+.

V usage is TRBV28 and J usage is TRBJ1-2; tentatively, D is TRBD1 (5 bases). The source of this sequence is an adult with an advanced solid tumor such as melanoma, head and neck, liver or kidney cancer. The sample consisted of CD4+ or CD8+ T cells sorted from blood, taken in a trial of the OX40 agonist ivuxolimab. DNA of the CDR3: TGTGCCAGCAGTTTGGATTCAGGGCCCTATGGCTACACCTTC. It translates to CASSLDSGPYGYTF.